A single sample is the source of the 31 T cell receptor beta chains below, sequenced in a study of shared clonotypes between healthy human individuals. Sequenced by immunoSEQ multiplex PCR; TCRdb stores in-frame clones only, minus some. The sample records roughly 500,000 clones, over 70% being singletons. Sequencing was done on a sample of PBMCs. The receptors stem from a woman between 40 and 55 years old in good health. Some clones in this sample may be carry-over from other donors' samples.

The table lists this clone with a few counts. The chain employs TRBV7-9 and TRBJ1-5; D remains unclear. The CDR3 is 13 amino acids. CDR1 and CDR2 (germline): SEHNR, FQNEAQ (reference sequence). Trimming removed 2 bases at V and 5 bases at J, with 7 bases between. This CDR3 reads CASSLIGDQPQHF. The CDR3 nucleotides are TGTGCCAGCAGCTTAATCGGGGATCAGCCCCAGCATTTT.

The chain recombines TRBV10-1 with TRBJ2-7; D tentatively fits TRBD1 or TRBD2 (5 bases each). The CDR3 is 10 amino acids. Germline V gene lookup returns CDR1 WNHNN and CDR2 SYGVQD (reference sequence). Trimming removed 5 bases at V and 12 bases at J, with 11 bases between. CDR3: CASSRGVSYF. The CDR3 nucleotides read TGCGCCAGCAGTAGGGGAGTTTCGTACTTC.

This chain joins TRBV10-3 and TRBJ2-1, with 9 positions matching TRBD2. The germline CDR1 and CDR2 sequences are ENHRY and SYGVKD. Trimming at V came to 2 bases and at J to 7 bases, leaving 9 bases not matched to a gene. The CDR3 is 16 amino acids. CDR3 DNA sequence: TGTGCCATCAGTGAGGATCGTAGCGGGAGAGTTAATGAGCAGTTCTTC. This sequence encodes CAISEDRSGRVNEQFF.

The J gene is TRBJ2-7, the V gene TRBV7-2; D ambiguous. The V gene lost 5 bases and the J gene lost 4 bases, with 15 bases spanning the gap. Germline lookup yields CDR1 SGHTA and CDR2 FQGNSA. The CDR3 runs 14 residues. The CDR3 region has the DNA TGTGCCAGCAGCCCCGATAGCCGAGGATACGAGCAGTACTTC. This codes for CASSPDSRGYEQYF.

The chain recombines TRBV6-1 with TRBJ2-1; 13 nucleotides match TRBD2. The CDR3 is 15 residues long. After removal of 10 bases from V and 1 base from J, the junction contained 4 bases not matched to a gene. Germline CDR1 reads MNHNS; CDR2 reads SASEGT. The CDR3 reads CATGTSGESYNEQFF. The CDR3, as DNA: TGTGCCACCGGGACTAGCGGGGAGTCCTACAATGAGCAGTTCTTC.

Worth noting for this clone: Additional DNA sequences in this sample encode the identical CDR3. The chain couples TRBV30 to TRBJ1-2; D is ambiguous. Trimming took 4 bases from V and 1 from J, leaving 4 bases between them. The CDR3 contains 11 residues. Germline assignment: CDR1 GTSNPN and CDR2 SVGIG (reference sequence). CDR3 residues: CAWTSNYGYTF. As DNA, the CDR3 is TGTGCCTGGACAAGTAACTATGGCTACACCTTC.

Concerning this clone itself: Since a far larger clone is one base different, this is likely a read error. The V and J genes are TRBV14 and TRBJ1-1; 8 bases agree with TRBD1. Germline values: CDR1 SGHDN, CDR2 FVKESK. The V gene end was trimmed by 2 bases and the J gene end by 10 bases; junction bases not matched to a gene: 9. The CDR3 covers 14 residues. CDR3 sequence: CASSQFQGAAGAFF. CDR3 DNA sequence: TGTGCCAGCAGCCAATTCCAGGGGGCTGCTGGAGCTTTCTTT.

Details on this clone: A much larger clone lies a single base off, so this may be a read error. The V and J genes are TRBV5-1 and TRBJ1-6; no definite D call. The CDR3 spans 15 residues. CDR1 SGHRS and CDR2 YFSETQ come from the germline V gene. The CDR3 coding sequence is TGCTCCAGCAGCATAAACAAGGGCCGGGATTCACCCCTCCACTTT. Amino acid sequence: CSSSINKGRDSPLHF.

On this clone itself: This probably arose from a read error, given a far larger clone one base away. The rearrangement uses TRBV5-4 and TRBJ2-1, with TRBD2 matching over 10 bases. This CDR3 spans 16 amino acids. The germline CDR1 and CDR2 sequences are SGHNT and YYREEE (reference sequence). In nucleotides, the CDR3 is TGTGCCTGCAGCACTCCTAGCGGGAGATCCTACAATGAGCAGTTCTTC. Translated: CACSTPSGRSYNEQFF.

For this clone: Compared with germline, one end of the junction differs, possibly owing to a read error. The rearrangement links TRBV5-1 to TRBJ2-7; TRBD2 matches at 8 bases. The germline V gene has CDR1 SGHRS and CDR2 YFSETQ. The CDR3 has 13 residues. CDR3 sequence (DNA): TGTGCCAGCACCGCCGGGACTAGCTACGAGCAGTACTTC. Translation: CASTAGTSYEQYF.

A word on this clone: Only one base separates this from a far larger clonotype, so it likely reflects a read error. The chain couples TRBV4-3 to TRBJ2-7, with a possible D match to TRBD2 (6 bases). Looked up from germline, CDR1 is LGHNA and CDR2 is YSLEER. CDR3 length equals 15 residues. CDR3 bases: TGCGCCATCAGCCAAGAGATCGGGAGTTCCGGCGAGCAGTACTTC. This sequence encodes CAISQEIGSSGEQYF.

The rearrangement links TRBV7-2 to TRBJ2-7, with 10 nucleotides matching TRBD1. CDR3 length: 15 amino acids. Germline V gene data show CDR1 as SGHTA and CDR2 as FQGNSA. The ends lost 1 base at V and 6 bases at J; junction bases unmatched: 6. Here the CDR3 reads CASSLEGQGWFEQYF. In nucleotides, the CDR3 is TGTGCCAGCAGCTTAGAGGGACAGGGGTGGTTCGAGCAGTACTTC.

The chain is built from TRBV18 and TRBJ1-2; 12 bases line up with TRBD1. Germline CDR1 and CDR2: KGHSH and LQKENI. The CDR3 runs to 17 residues. Trimming removed 3 bases from V and 8 bases from J; junction bases left unmatched: 13. The CDR3 DNA follows: TGTGCCAGCTCACCTGTACGCCCGGGACAGGGGGCTTTGGGCTACACCTTC. Its protein is CASSPVRPGQGALGYTF.

The J gene is TRBJ1-2, the V gene TRBV29-1, with D possibly matching TRBD1 (5 bases). The CDR3 loop spans 12 amino acids. The V end was cut by 0 bases, the J end by 5 bases, with 7 bases between. Germline V gene sequence: CDR1 SQVTM, CDR2 ANQGSEA. CDR3 in amino acids: CSVEDGGYGYTF. Here the CDR3 DNA reads TGCAGCGTTGAAGATGGGGGTTATGGCTACACCTTC.

The chain uses TRBV28 and TRBJ1-5; D not certain. The V and J ends lost 6 bases and 6 bases respectively, with 12 bases between them. CDR1 is MDHEN and CDR2 is SYDVKM in the germline V gene. This CDR3 spans 13 amino acids. CDR3 protein: CASSQARIQPQHF. CDR3 bases: TGTGCCAGCAGCCAAGCCAGGATTCAGCCCCAGCATTTT.

This chain uses TRBV18 with TRBJ1-5; no clear D. This CDR3 contains 13 residues. Trimming took off 3 bases at V and 2 bases at J, with 5 bases between the two ends. Germline assignment: CDR1 KGHSH and CDR2 LQKENI. CDR3 sequence reads: CASSPDGNQPQHF. As DNA, the CDR3 is TGTGCCAGCTCACCTGACGGCAATCAGCCCCAGCATTTT.

The chain recombines TRBV12-5 with TRBJ2-1; 11 positions match TRBD2. The ends lost 7 bases at V and 7 bases at J; junction bases unmatched: 18. From germline, CDR1 is LGHNT and CDR2 FRNRAP. The CDR3 has 18 residues. This chain's CDR3 is CASALRLTSGRGWNEQFF. The CDR3 DNA sequence: TGTGCTAGTGCCCTCCGCCTAACTAGCGGGAGAGGGTGGAATGAGCAGTTCTTC.

For the CDR3, the DNA is TGTGCCAGCAGTATCTCTAGCGGGAGTGGCGGGGAGCTGTTTTTT. It yields the protein CASSISSGSGGELFF. The gene calls are TRBV6-4 and TRBJ2-2; 10 bases line up with TRBD2. Trimming at V came to 5 bases and at J to 7 bases, leaving 7 bases not matched to a gene. The germline CDR1 and CDR2 sequences are MRHNA and SNTAGT. The CDR3 is 15 amino acids.

The V gene is TRBV6-1, the J gene TRBJ1-4; 8 bases fit TRBD1. V lost 4 bases, J lost 8 bases, and 6 bases stayed unmatched. CDR1 is MNHNS, CDR2 SASEGT, per germline. The CDR3 is 14 amino acids. The CDR3 DNA sequence: TGTGCCAGCAGTGTAACAGGGGGGGAAGAAAAACTGTTTTTT. Translating it yields CASSVTGGEEKLFF.

The chain is built from TRBV5-4 and TRBJ2-5, with 8 bases aligning to TRBD2. There are 14 residues in the CDR3. Looked up from germline, CDR1 is SGHNT and CDR2 is YYREEE (reference sequence). With 4 bases clipped from V and 4 bases from J, the junction kept 6 bases outside the gene matches. The CDR3 here is CASSPAGDGETQYF. The DNA for the CDR3 is TGTGCCAGCAGCCCAGCGGGAGATGGAGAGACCCAGTACTTC.

The chain has TRBV7-2 and TRBJ2-7; 8 bases fit TRBD2. V lost 4 bases to trimming and J lost 0 bases; unmatched junction nucleotides: 8. Germline loops: CDR1 SGHTA, CDR2 FQGNSA. This CDR3 spans 16 amino acids. The CDR3 spells CASSWGGRLSSYEQYF. The CDR3 DNA is TGTGCCAGCAGCTGGGGCGGGAGGCTGAGCTCCTACGAGCAGTACTTC.

V is TRBV5-1 and J is TRBJ2-1; D is ambiguous. The V end lost 2 bases, the J end lost 3 bases, and 15 bases lay between the germline ends. Germline assignment: CDR1 SGHRS and CDR2 YFSETQ. This CDR3 is built from 16 residues. This chain's CDR3 is CASSFRTDRYYNEQFF. The CDR3, as DNA: TGCGCCAGCAGCTTTCGGACCGACCGATACTACAATGAGCAGTTCTTC.

This CDR3 reads CASSQEPAETGIWETQYF. Written as DNA, the CDR3 is TGTGCCAGCAGCCAAGAACCGGCCGAGACAGGGATATGGGAGACCCAGTACTTC. V gene TRBV4-2 combines with J gene TRBJ2-5, with TRBD1 matching 7 bases. Germline V gene sequence: CDR1 LGHNA, CDR2 YNFKEQ. V trimming: 0 bases; J trimming: 5 bases; junction bases outside the gene matches: 15. The CDR3 is made up of 18 amino acids.

The chain employs TRBV6-6 and TRBJ2-5; the D gene could be TRBD1 or TRBD2 (6 bases each). V lost 7 bases and J 5 bases, leaving 17 bases between the germline ends. The CDR3 spans 14 residues. CDR1 MNHNY and CDR2 SVGAGI come from the germline V gene (reference sequence). CDR3 DNA sequence: TGTGCCAGCACCCCAATGGGGGGCCGGGAGACCCAGTACTTC. Translating gives CASTPMGGRETQYF.

This rearrangement joins TRBV18 to TRBJ2-7, with D tentatively TRBD1 (6 bases). The germline gives CDR1 KGHSH, CDR2 LQKENI. The CDR3 has 13 amino acids. V lost 2 bases to trimming and J lost 4 bases, with 9 bases between them. The CDR3 DNA reads TGTGCCAGCTCACCAGCACAGGGATACGAGCAGTACTTC. Protein product: CASSPAQGYEQYF.

As regards this clone: At one end, the junction sequence differs from germline, possibly due to a read error. The chain couples TRBV20-1 to TRBJ2-7; D may be TRBD1 or TRBD2 (5 bases each). Germline V gene sequence: CDR1 DFQATT, CDR2 SNEGSKA (reference sequence). This CDR3 is built from 11 residues. This CDR3 is CVPSGPYEQYF. The CDR3 region has the DNA TGTGTTCCGTCGGGACCCTACGAGCAGTACTTC.

This clone showed up just once. This sequence joins TRBV30 and TRBJ2-5, with TRBD1 as a possible D gene (6 bases). Trimming shortened V by 0 bases and J by 11 bases, and 28 bases separated the two germline ends. Germline values: CDR1 GTSNPN, CDR2 SVGIG (reference sequence). The CDR3 loop spans 17 amino acids. Here the CDR3 DNA reads TGTGCCTGGAGTGTGGGGTTAGGGGGAAACCTACCGTGGGAGCAGTACTTC. Translating gives CAWSVGLGGNLPWEQYF.

This clone was seen a few times. This sequence may be a read error, since a much larger clone differs from it by one base. The chain combines TRBV30 with TRBJ2-7; the D gene is possibly TRBD2 (6 bases). Germline V gene data show CDR1 as GTSNPN and CDR2 as SVGIG (reference sequence). The CDR3 loop spans 13 amino acids. V lost 3 bases and J 5 bases, leaving 14 bases between the germline ends. The CDR3 spells CAWRGRGLNEQYF. The CDR3 coding sequence is TGTGCCTGGAGGGGACGGGGGTTGAACGAGCAGTACTTC.

The chain joins TRBV6-5 to TRBJ2-3; 12 nucleotides agree with TRBD2. This CDR3 has 14 residues. V shed 4 bases and J 12 bases; nucleotides not matched to a gene: 8. The germline V gene has CDR1 MNHEY and CDR2 SVGAGI. The CDR3 here is CASSSGLAGWNQYF. CDR3 DNA: TGTGCCAGCAGTTCTGGACTAGCGGGGTGGAATCAGTATTTT.

This clone occurred many times. This chain connects TRBV28 to TRBJ2-7, with 9 bases that match TRBD1. Trimming took 4 bases from V and 4 from J; bases not matched to a gene: 11. Per germline, CDR1 MDHEN and CDR2 SYDVKM. CDR3 length: 16 amino acids. As DNA, the CDR3 is TGTGCCAGCAGTTCTGTTTCGGGACAGGGATGGTACGAGCAGTACTTC. Translating gives CASSSVSGQGWYEQYF.

This clone was seen only a few times. A read error likely explains this, since a far larger clone differs by one base. The rearrangement uses TRBV5-1 and TRBJ1-2; no reliable D call. The CDR3 extends over 13 amino acids. The V and J ends lost 1 base and 5 bases respectively, with 9 bases between them. Germline assignment: CDR1 SGHRS and CDR2 YFSETQ. The CDR3 DNA is TGCGCCAGCAGCTTGTGGACCCGGTATGGCTACACCTTC. Its protein is CASSLWTRYGYTF.